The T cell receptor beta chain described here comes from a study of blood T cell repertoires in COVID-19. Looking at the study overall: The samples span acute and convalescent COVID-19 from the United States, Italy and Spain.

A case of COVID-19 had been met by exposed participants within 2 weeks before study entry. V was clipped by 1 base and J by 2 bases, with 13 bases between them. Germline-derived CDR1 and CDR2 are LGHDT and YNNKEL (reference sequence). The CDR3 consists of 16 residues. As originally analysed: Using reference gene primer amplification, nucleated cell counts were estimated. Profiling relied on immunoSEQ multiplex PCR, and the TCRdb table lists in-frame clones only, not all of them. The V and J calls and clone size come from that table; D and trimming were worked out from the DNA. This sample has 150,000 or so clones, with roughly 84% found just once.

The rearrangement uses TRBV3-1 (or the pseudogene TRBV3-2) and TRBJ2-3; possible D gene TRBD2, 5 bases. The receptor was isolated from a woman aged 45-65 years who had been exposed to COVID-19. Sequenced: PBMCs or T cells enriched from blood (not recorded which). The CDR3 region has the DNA TGTGCCAGCAGCCAAGGTGCGGCGGGCCCCACAGATACGCAGTATTTT. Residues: CASSQGAAGPTDTQYF.